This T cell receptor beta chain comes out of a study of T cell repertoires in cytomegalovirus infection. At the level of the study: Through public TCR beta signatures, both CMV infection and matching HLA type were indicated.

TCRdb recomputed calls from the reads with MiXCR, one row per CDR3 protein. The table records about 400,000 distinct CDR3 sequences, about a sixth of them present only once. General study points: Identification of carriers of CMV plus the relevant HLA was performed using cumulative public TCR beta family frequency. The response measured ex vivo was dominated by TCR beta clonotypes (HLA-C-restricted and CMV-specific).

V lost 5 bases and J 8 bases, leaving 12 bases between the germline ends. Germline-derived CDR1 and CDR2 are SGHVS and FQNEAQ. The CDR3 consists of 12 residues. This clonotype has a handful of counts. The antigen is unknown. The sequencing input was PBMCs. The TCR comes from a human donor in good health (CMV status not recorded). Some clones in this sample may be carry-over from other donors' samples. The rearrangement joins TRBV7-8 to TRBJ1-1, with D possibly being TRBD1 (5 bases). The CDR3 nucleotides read TGTGCCAGCAGCCTGCTCGGGGGAGAAGCTTTCTTT. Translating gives CASSLLGGEAFF.